One and the same sample provided the 29 T cell receptor beta chains below, sequenced in a study of CD8+CD57+ T cells in acquired aplastic anemia. CDR3 and TCR beta VDJ profiling relied on a genomic DNA template. TCRdb recomputed calls from the reads with MiXCR, one row per CDR3 protein. The profile covers 300,000 or so distinct CDR3 sequences, with approximately 56% appearing a single time and approximately 8.2% taken by the ten largest. Sample: sorted CD4+, CD8+, or CD8+CD57+ T cells (not recorded which) from PBMCs. These receptors all stem from a human donor with severe aplastic anemia or a healthy control (not recorded which).

The chain is built from TRBV7-2 and TRBJ1-3; possible D gene TRBD1, 6 bases. Germline V CDR1 and CDR2: SGHTA, FQGNSA. This CDR3 region has 15 residues. V lost 5 bases to trimming and J lost 5 bases, with 16 bases between them. Here the CDR3 reads CASSPRGGQRNTIYF. Here the CDR3 DNA reads TGTGCCAGCAGCCCTCGCGGGGGCCAGCGAAACACCATATATTTT.

There are many counts of this clonotype. V and J are TRBV5-1 and TRBJ2-5, with 12 nucleotides matching TRBD2. Germline V gene sequence: CDR1 SGHRS, CDR2 YFSETQ. The CDR3 totals 16 residues. After removal of 2 bases from V and 2 bases from J, the junction contained 4 bases not matched to a gene. This CDR3 reads CASSLGLAGPQETQYF. CDR3 DNA sequence: TGCGCCAGCAGCTTAGGACTAGCGGGGCCTCAAGAGACCCAGTACTTC.

The V call is TRBV14, the J call TRBJ2-7; 8 nucleotides line up with TRBD2. This CDR3 contains 12 residues. The germline V gene has CDR1 SGHDN and CDR2 FVKESK. CDR3 protein: CAQTSEAYEQYF. CDR3 sequence (DNA): TGTGCTCAGACTAGCGAGGCCTACGAGCAGTACTTC.

Many counts were recorded for this clonotype. The chain recombines TRBV3-1 with TRBJ2-2; D is ambiguous. V lost 1 base, J lost 1 base, and 13 bases lay in between. CDR1 and CDR2 from the germline V gene are LGHDT and YNNKEL (reference sequence). The CDR3 has 17 residues. The CDR3 region has the DNA TGTGCCAGCAGCCAAGGGGTGGCGTCATTGAACACCGGGGAGCTGTTTTTT. Its protein product is CASSQGVASLNTGELFF.

The chain couples TRBV29-1 to TRBJ1-1, with no clear D. The CDR3 totals 14 residues. V lost 7 bases to trimming and J lost 3 bases, with 18 bases between them. Germline V gives CDR1 SQVTM, CDR2 ANQGSEA. The CDR3 loop reads CSAAGGGMDTEAFF. The CDR3 DNA reads as TGCAGCGCGGCGGGTGGAGGGATGGACACTGAAGCTTTCTTT. Looking up the rest from reference TRBV29-1 and TRBJ1-1 gives the full variable domain: SAVISQKPSRDICQRGTSLTIQCQVDSQVTMMFWYRQQPGQSLTLIATANQGSEATYESGFVIDKFPISRPNLTFSTLTVSNMSPEDSSIYLCSAAGGGMDTEAFFGQGTRLTVV.

The genes are TRBV2 and TRBJ2-5; TRBD2 might be the D (6 bases). V was trimmed by 7 bases and J by 2 bases, leaving 11 bases between them. CDR1 is SNHLY and CDR2 is FYNNEI in the germline V gene. This CDR3 is built from 13 residues. CDR3 in DNA: TGTGCCAGCACCGGGGGAAATCAAGAGACCCAGTACTTC. This translates into CASTGGNQETQYF. The whole variable domain, remainder taken from reference TRBV2 and TRBJ2-5, is EPEVTQTPSHQVTQMGQEVILRCVPISNHLYFYWYRQILGQKVEFLVSFYNNEISEKSEIFDDQFSVERPDGSNFTLKIRSTKLEDSAMYFCASTGGNQETQYFGPGTRLLVL.

This clonotype showed up many times. The CDR3 sequence: CASGPWGDQPQHF. Here the CDR3 DNA reads TGTGCCAGCGGGCCGTGGGGAGATCAGCCCCAGCATTTT. The genes are TRBV6-2 or TRBV6-3 and TRBJ1-5; D not certain. Per the germline V gene, CDR1 is MNHEY and CDR2 is SVGEGT. The ends were cut back, 8 bases at V and 5 bases at J, with 13 bases in the middle. This CDR3 contains 13 residues.

The chain couples TRBV20-1 to TRBJ2-1; 9 bases are a match to TRBD2. The CDR3 is made up of 14 amino acids. Losses at the gene ends were 3 bases for V and 5 bases for J; bases not matched to a gene: 5. CDR1 is DFQATT and CDR2 is SNEGSKA in the germline V gene (reference sequence). The CDR3 nucleotides read TGCAGTGCTAGTTGGCGGGGGGGCAACAATGAGCAGTTCTTC. Translating gives CSASWRGGNNEQFF.

As for this clonotype: Its ends do not fully match the called genes, so a read error is possible. This chain links TRBV7-8 with TRBJ2-5; D remains unclear. The CDR3 contains 14 residues. Germline CDR1 SGHVS, CDR2 FQNEAQ. CDR3 DNA: TGTGCCAACAGCTACGAGGCGATGGTGGAGACCCAGTACTTC. As protein: CANSYEAMVETQYF.

V and J are TRBV24-1 and TRBJ1-5, with D possibly matching TRBD1 (5 bases). Germline CDR1 reads KGHDR; CDR2 reads SFDVKD. The CDR3 consists of 13 residues. Between the trimmed V and J ends, which lost 4 bases and 7 bases, there was a span of 10 bases. CDR3 sequence: CATSERGRQPQHF. CDR3 coding DNA: TGTGCCACCAGTGAGAGGGGCCGGCAGCCCCAGCATTTT.

The sample holds one count of this clonotype. This sequence may be a read error, since a much larger clone differs from it by one base. V gene TRBV30 combines with J gene TRBJ2-7, with 12 bases that match TRBD2. Germline assignment: CDR1 GTSNPN and CDR2 SVGIG (reference sequence). The trim removed 7 bases at V and 11 bases at J, leaving 18 bases unmatched. This CDR3 spans 15 amino acids. CDR3 amino acids: CASNLPSGGGGVEYF. CDR3 nucleotides: TGTGCCTCCAACCTGCCTAGCGGGGGGGGCGGGGTTGAGTACTTC.

The sample holds one count of this clonotype. The V call is TRBV19, the J call TRBJ1-6; weak D call: TRBD1 (5 bases). CDR1 is LNHDA, CDR2 SQIVND, per germline (reference sequence). Deletions cut 6 bases from V and 7 bases from J, with 16 bases between. This CDR3 is built from 15 residues. DNA of the CDR3: TGTGCCAGTAGCTCTGACGGGACGCACAATTCACCCCTCCACTTT. It translates to CASSSDGTHNSPLHF.

The chain carries TRBV29-1 and TRBJ2-3; TRBD2 agrees at 8 bases. CDR1 is SQVTM and CDR2 is ANQGSEA in the germline V gene. The CDR3 has 17 residues. Unmatched junction bases numbered 15, after V lost 7 bases and J lost 0 bases. In DNA, the CDR3 is TGCAGCGGGGAACGAGCGGGAGTATGTATCAGCACAGATACGCAGTATTTT. Its translation: CSGERAGVCISTDTQYF.

Many counts were recorded for this clonotype. The chain recombines TRBV5-4 with TRBJ1-3; D unclear. The V end lost 4 bases, the J end lost 0 bases, and 11 bases lay between the germline ends. CDR1 is SGHNT and CDR2 is YYREEE in the germline V gene (reference sequence). This CDR3 spans 15 amino acids. CDR3 region: CASSLDVSSGNTIYF. CDR3 coding DNA: TGTGCCAGCAGCCTTGACGTTAGCTCTGGAAACACCATATATTTT.

The sample holds a few counts of this clonotype. This chain connects TRBV7-8 to TRBJ2-5; no clear D. Trimming took off 1 base at V and 5 bases at J, with 8 bases between the two ends. The CDR3 runs 13 residues. The germline gives CDR1 SGHVS, CDR2 FQNEAQ. CDR3 coding DNA: TGTGCCAGCAGCTTAGTTTCCGGGGAGACCCAGTACTTC. Its translation is CASSLVSGETQYF.

The CDR3 protein is CASSQELTGTGVLNEQFF. In nucleotides, the CDR3 is TGCGCCAGCAGCCAGGAACTGACCGGGACAGGGGTTTTGAATGAGCAGTTCTTC. The chain has TRBV4-1 and TRBJ2-1; 10 nucleotides align to TRBD1. Germline V gives CDR1 MGHRA, CDR2 YSYEKL. The CDR3 is made up of 18 amino acids. The trim removed 3 bases at V and 7 bases at J, leaving 15 bases unmatched.

As concerns this clonotype: A much bigger clone sits one base away, suggesting this may be a read error. The final CDR3 position lacks the conserved phenylalanine or tryptophan, pointing to a likely read error. J is TRBJ1-1 and V is TRBV7-9, with D possibly TRBD1 on 6 matching bases. The CDR3 consists of 14 residues. The germline gives CDR1 SEHNR, CDR2 FQNEAQ (reference sequence). Trimming stripped 4 bases from V and 5 bases from J, with 14 bases between. CDR3 region: CASSSYTGQTEAFL. Here the CDR3 DNA reads TGTGCCAGCAGCTCGTACACAGGGCAAACTGAAGCTTTCCTT.

This clonotype was seen at least ten times. V usage is TRBV7-9 and J usage is TRBJ1-6; D not certain. CDR1 is SEHNR, CDR2 FQNEAQ, per germline (reference sequence). Trimming took off 4 bases at V and 7 bases at J, with 20 bases between the two ends. The CDR3 runs to 17 residues. The CDR3 sequence: CASSSQAQSRKNSPLHF. The CDR3 DNA follows: TGTGCCAGCAGCTCCCAAGCGCAGAGTCGTAAGAATTCACCCCTCCACTTT. Combining the CDR3 with reference TRBV7-9 and TRBJ1-6 gives the whole variable domain DTGVSQNPRHKITKRGQNVTFRCDPISEHNRLYWYRQTLGQGPEFLTYFQNEAQLEKSRLLSDRFSAERPKGSFSTLEIQRTEQGDSAMYLCASSSQAQSRKNSPLHFGNGTRLTVT.

This sequence joins TRBV2 and TRBJ1-5; TRBD1 agrees at 11 bases. Losses at the gene ends were 8 bases for V and 1 base for J; bases not matched to a gene: 7. This CDR3 comprises 16 residues. Germline-derived CDR1 and CDR2 are SNHLY and FYNNEI. The CDR3 spells CASVGGQGASNQPQHF. CDR3 coding DNA: TGTGCCAGCGTCGGAGGACAGGGGGCGAGCAATCAGCCCCAGCATTTT.

V gene TRBV7-9 combines with J gene TRBJ2-7; possible D gene TRBD2, 6 bases. Deletions cut 5 bases from V and 3 bases from J, with 17 bases between. Germline V gene sequence: CDR1 SEHNR, CDR2 FQNEAQ (reference sequence). The CDR3 is 15 amino acids. The CDR3 DNA follows: TGTGCCAGCAGCCAACCGGGGCTAGCGATCTACGAGCAGTACTTC. This sequence encodes CASSQPGLAIYEQYF.

The chain recombines TRBV7-4 with TRBJ2-7; TRBD1 matches at 8 bases. Looked up from germline, CDR1 is SGHVT and CDR2 is SQSDAQ. V dropped 6 bases and J dropped 4; count of bases not matched to a gene: 11. This CDR3 region has 15 residues. DNA for the CDR3: TGTGCCAGCAGTTTGACAGGGGCCGCCTTTTACGAGCAGTACTTC. Translating gives CASSLTGAAFYEQYF.

The rearrangement joins TRBV5-1 to TRBJ2-7; a possible D gene is TRBD2 (5 bases). CDR3 size: 13 residues. The germline V and J ends were trimmed by 7 bases and 2 bases, with 13 bases remaining between them. Per germline, CDR1 SGHRS and CDR2 YFSETQ. The CDR3 here is CASAPGGTYEQYF. The CDR3 coding sequence is TGCGCCAGCGCCCCTGGAGGAACCTACGAGCAGTACTTC. The full variable domain, rest sourced from reference TRBV5-1 and TRBJ2-7, is KAGVTQTPRYLIKTRGQQVTLSCSPISGHRSVSWYQQTPGQGLQFLFEYFSETQRNKGNFPGRFSGRQFSNSRSEMNVSTLELGDSALYLCASAPGGTYEQYFGPGTRLTVT.

This chain connects TRBV10-3 to TRBJ1-1; D ambiguous. This CDR3 region has 12 residues. V lost 2 bases, J lost 5 bases, and 6 bases lay in between. Germline V CDR1 and CDR2: ENHRY, SYGVKD. The CDR3 region is CAISEVGTEAFF. The CDR3 nucleotides are TGTGCCATCAGTGAGGTAGGGACTGAAGCTTTCTTT.

In its sample, this clonotype was seen many times. The chain joins TRBV5-1 to TRBJ2-1; unclear D gene. Germline assignment: CDR1 SGHRS and CDR2 YFSETQ. The ends were cut back, 1 base at V and 4 bases at J, with 6 bases in the middle. The CDR3 sequence is 13 residues long. The CDR3 sequence: CASSLQQYNEQFF. CDR3 coding DNA: TGCGCCAGCAGCTTGCAACAGTACAATGAGCAGTTCTTC.

This clonotype has a count of ten or more. This chain links TRBV27 with TRBJ2-3; a weak D match, TRBD2 (6 bases). The CDR3 spans 15 residues. The germline gives CDR1 MNHEY, CDR2 SMNVEV (reference sequence). V was cut by 5 bases and J by 1 base, with 13 bases left in between. DNA for the CDR3: TGTGCCAGCAGTGAGACTAGGTCCGGCACAGATACGCAGTATTTT. It specifies CASSETRSGTDTQYF.

J is TRBJ1-1 and V is TRBV6-5, with TRBD1 as a possible D gene (6 bases). Deletions cut 0 bases from V and 1 base from J, with 21 bases between. This CDR3 region has 19 residues. Germline V gene data show CDR1 as MNHEY and CDR2 as SVGAGI. The CDR3 spells CASSYSGLAGGAGNTEAFF. CDR3 bases: TGTGCCAGCAGTTACTCAGGCCTAGCGGGGGGCGCGGGGAACACTGAAGCTTTCTTT.

This chain joins TRBV29-1 and TRBJ2-1; TRBD1 is a possible D gene (6 bases). Germline V gives CDR1 SQVTM, CDR2 ANQGSEA. V lost 2 bases to trimming and J lost 10 bases, with 9 bases between them. The CDR3 contains 11 residues. DNA of the CDR3: TGCAGCGTTGAATCTGGGGGCGAGCAGTTCTTC. It is translated as CSVESGGEQFF.

The chain couples TRBV7-9 to TRBJ2-1; the D gene is possibly TRBD1 (5 bases). Germline V gene lookup returns CDR1 SEHNR and CDR2 FQNEAQ (reference sequence). This CDR3 has 12 amino acids. Trimming removed 5 bases from V and 9 bases from J, with 11 bases in between. The CDR3 here is CASSGKGVEQFF. The CDR3 DNA reads as TGTGCCAGCAGCGGCAAAGGGGTTGAGCAGTTCTTC.

This clonotype was seen repeatedly, ten times or more. The chain couples TRBV24-1 to TRBJ1-3; D is ambiguous. Between the trimmed V and J ends, which lost 2 bases and 0 bases, there was a span of 7 bases. Germline V lookup: CDR1 KGHDR, CDR2 SFDVKD. The CDR3 extends over 15 amino acids. The CDR3 DNA follows: TGTGCCACCAGTGATTCACGGAGCTCTGGAAACACCATATATTTT. This encodes CATSDSRSSGNTIYF.